A selection of T cell receptor beta chains follows, all from one sample in a study of T-cell memory formation after mild COVID-19. TCRdb ran MiXCR on the 5' RACE reads and lists one entry per CDR3 protein. The top ten hold around 23% of the sample, which has 250,000 to 400,000 distinct CDR3 sequences, approximately 15% seen once. The sequencing sample was made of PBMCs or a T cell subset sorted from them (not recorded which). These receptors came from a man between 18 and 29 years old who had mild COVID-19 (a few samples of this study predate the infection). Cell type and time point are not known. Both conserved end residues are part of each CDR3.

j_gene	v_gene	CDR3aa
TRBJ1-5	TRBV2	CASRNRGAEQPQHF
TRBJ1-2	TRBV9	CASSVTGDPLRNYGYTF
TRBJ2-7	TRBV10-3	CAISGYGLGTSYEQYF
TRBJ1-2	TRBV10-3	CAISAGVYGYTF
TRBJ2-7	TRBV10-3	CAIRATSNEQYF
TRBJ2-5	TRBV7-2	CASSLETDWVGGRRETQYF
TRBJ2-2	TRBV25-1	CASKGIQGAVGELFF
TRBJ1-2	TRBV29-1	CSVSEPYGYTF
TRBJ2-7	TRBV10-1	CASSDQAGASYEQYF
TRBJ1-1	TRBV25-1	CASSEPNTEAFF
TRBJ1-2	TRBV6-6	CASSRKGLDYGYTF
TRBJ2-3	TRBV15	CATSRPIAGVTDTQYF
TRBJ2-2	TRBV12-3/TRBV12-4	CASTFYTGELFF
TRBJ1-6	TRBV30	CAWTNRADSPLHF
TRBJ2-1	TRBV6-4	CASSGGTSAGNEQFF
TRBJ2-2	TRBV9	CASSVYAGEDTGELFF
TRBJ2-5	TRBV7-2	CASSIGRGGSLETQYF
TRBJ2-1	TRBV11-3	CASSFSGLANEQFF
TRBJ1-3	TRBV3-1	CASSLGILRPAGNTIYF
TRBJ2-4	TRBV23-1	CASRRVLAGSRNIQYF
TRBJ2-7	TRBV6-5	CASSYSMSGSYEQYF
TRBJ2-1	TRBV27	CASSLGGGGAYNEQFF
TRBJ2-5	TRBV4-1	CASSQAGQGKTQYF
TRBJ1-1	TRBV29-1	CSVEARRGRAEAFF
TRBJ2-3	TRBV9	CASSVEGARTDTQYF